This T cell receptor beta chain comes out of a study of blood T cell repertoires in COVID-19. Study background: Specimens from acute and convalescent COVID-19 originated in the United States, Italy and Spain. Sample material is recorded as cDNA or gDNA derived from T cells, B-cell-depleted T cells, or PBMCs.

Per the authors' pipeline: By means of reference gene primer amplification, nucleated cell counts were estimated. Produced via immunoSEQ multiplex PCR; TCRdb's table is partial and in-frame only. The V and J calls and clone size come from that table; D and trimming were worked out from the DNA. The sample carries about 180,000 clones, approximately 80% recorded once. The receptor was isolated from a human donor in a cohort sampled during active COVID-19. Sequencing input: peripheral blood.

DNA for the CDR3: TGCGCCAGCAGTGAGTCGACACAGCTCTACGAGCAGTACTTC. As protein: CASSESTQLYEQYF. The chain carries TRBV10-2 and TRBJ2-7; no clear D. The CDR3 is 14 residues long. In germline, CDR1 is WSHSY, CDR2 SAAADI. V was cut by 0 bases and J by 3 bases, with 9 bases left in between.